One and the same sample provided the 3 T cell receptor beta chains below, sequenced in a study of blood T cells in healthy people across ages. The second PCR ran about 6 to 12 cycles with a sample-barcoded 5' primer and J-beta primers. MiXCR, run by TCRdb on the 5' RACE reads, gives a single entry per CDR3 protein. Among around 940,000 distinct CDR3 sequences listed, just over 50% were seen once. Sequenced: blood. Source of these receptors: a woman aged 55-69 years in good health.

The chain has TRBV7-9 and TRBJ1-2; D uncertain. V was trimmed by 6 bases and J by 4 bases, leaving 6 bases between them. The CDR3 contains 11 residues. Germline V gene lookup returns CDR1 SEHNR and CDR2 FQNEAQ (reference sequence). CDR3 residues: CASRPSYGYTF. CDR3 bases: TGTGCCAGCAGGCCCAGCTATGGCTACACCTTC.

The V gene is TRBV27, the J gene TRBJ2-7, with 10 nucleotides matching TRBD1. The V gene end was trimmed by 7 bases and the J gene end by 2 bases; junction bases not matched to a gene: 8. The germline CDR1 and CDR2 sequences are MNHEY and SMNVEV (reference sequence). The CDR3 consists of 15 residues. The CDR3 reads CASKRQGADAYEQYF. CDR3 coding DNA: TGTGCCAGCAAAAGACAGGGGGCTGATGCCTACGAGCAGTACTTC.

This chain connects TRBV19 to TRBJ2-1; a possible D gene is TRBD2 (5 bases). Trimming removed 5 bases from V and 10 bases from J, with 15 bases in between. CDR3 length: 13 amino acids. CDR1 is LNHDA and CDR2 is SQIVND in the germline V gene (reference sequence). As DNA, the CDR3 is TGTGCCAGTAGTTCGAGCGGAGAAACCGAGCAGTTCTTC. Translating gives CASSSSGETEQFF.